The next 22 T cell receptor beta chains were all read from a single sample in a study of T cells in localized non-small cell lung cancer. Profiling relied on immunoSEQ multiplex PCR, and the TCRdb table lists in-frame clones only, not all of them. The data show 30,000 or so clones, approximately 88% seen once. The specimen comprised peripheral blood mononuclear cells, sampled before any cancer treatment. The receptor set was obtained from a woman between 40 and 69 years old with stage III lung adenocarcinoma.

V and J are TRBV27 and TRBJ2-7; D uncertain. The CDR3 consists of 13 residues. Trimming shortened V by 5 bases and J by 2 bases, and 10 bases separated the two germline ends. The germline gives CDR1 MNHEY, CDR2 SMNVEV (reference sequence). As DNA, the CDR3 is TGTGCCAGCAGTCCAAGTCCAGCCTACGAGCAGTACTTC. It translates to CASSPSPAYEQYF.

V is TRBV7-3 and J is TRBJ2-7; TRBD2 agrees at 10 bases. V shed 5 bases, J shed 3 bases, and the junction held 4 bases outside the gene matches. Germline-derived CDR1 and CDR2 are SGHTA and FQGTGA. The CDR3 has 14 residues. The CDR3 DNA reads as TGTGCCAGCAGCCTCGTAGCGGGGGGCTACGAGCAGTACTTC. The encoded protein is CASSLVAGGYEQYF.

DNA for the CDR3: TGCGCCAGCAGCCCCGGCGAGCGGGGGCCCCAAGAGACCCAGTACTTC. This encodes CASSPGERGPQETQYF. The rearrangement links TRBV4-3 to TRBJ2-5; TRBD2 aligns across 8 bases. The germline CDR1 and CDR2 sequences are LGHNA and YSLEER. The CDR3 runs to 16 residues. Germline trimming cut 4 bases from V and 1 base from J; bases unmatched to any gene: 8.

The chain has TRBV7-9 and TRBJ2-5; possible D gene TRBD2, 5 bases. V was trimmed by 0 bases and J by 7 bases, leaving 15 bases between them. Germline CDR1 and CDR2: SEHNR and FQNEAQ (reference sequence). The CDR3 has 15 amino acids. For the CDR3, the DNA is TGTGCCAGCAGCTTAGCAGTAGGCGAGGCGGGGACCCAGTACTTC. Translating it yields CASSLAVGEAGTQYF. The whole variable domain, remainder taken from reference TRBV7-9 and TRBJ2-5, is DTGVSQNPRHKITKRGQNVTFRCDPISEHNRLYWYRQTLGQGPEFLTYFQNEAQLEKSRLLSDRFSAERPKGSFSTLEIQRTEQGDSAMYLCASSLAVGEAGTQYFGPGTRLLVL.

The CDR3 region is CASSVDGLAGYTGELFF. CDR3 bases: TGTGCCAGCAGCGTAGATGGCCTAGCGGGGTACACCGGGGAGCTGTTTTTT. The chain links TRBV9 to TRBJ2-2, with 9 bases fitting TRBD2. With 0 bases clipped from V and 3 bases from J, the junction kept 6 bases outside the gene matches. Germline assignment: CDR1 SGDLS and CDR2 YYNGEE. There are 17 residues in the CDR3. The full variable domain, completed using reference TRBV9 and TRBJ2-2, is DSGVTQTPKHLITATGQRVTLRCSPRSGDLSVYWYQQSLDQGLQFLIQYYNGEERAKGNILERFSAQQFPDLHSELNLSSLELGDSALYFCASSVDGLAGYTGELFFGEGSRLTVL.

V gene TRBV5-5 combines with J gene TRBJ2-7; 12 bases fit TRBD2. V gave up 0 bases and J gave up 4 bases; unmatched junction bases: 5. The CDR3 sequence is 16 residues long. In germline, CDR1 is SGHKS, CDR2 YYEKEE (reference sequence). CDR3 loop: CASSLGLAGGQYEQYF. CDR3 nucleotide sequence: TGTGCCAGCAGCTTGGGGCTAGCGGGGGGGCAGTACGAGCAGTACTTC.

V is TRBV7-2 and J is TRBJ1-5; D gene ambiguous. Germline CDR1 SGHTA, CDR2 FQGNSA. V lost 5 bases and J lost 4, with 9 bases in between. The length of the CDR3 is 13 residues. In DNA form, the CDR3 reads TGTGCCAGCAGCCGAGATGGTAATCAGCCCCAGCATTTT. Amino acids: CASSRDGNQPQHF.

The gene calls are TRBV6-1 and TRBJ2-5; D remains ambiguous. Trimming took off 7 bases at V and 2 bases at J, with 11 bases between the two ends. This CDR3 comprises 13 residues. Per the germline V gene, CDR1 is MNHNS and CDR2 is SASEGT. The CDR3 region is CASTLHRQETQYF. In nucleotides, the CDR3 is TGTGCCAGCACCTTACACAGACAAGAGACCCAGTACTTC.

V is TRBV2 and J is TRBJ1-4; no clear D gene. The V end lost 6 bases, the J end lost 2 bases, and 10 bases lay between the germline ends. The CDR3 sequence is 14 residues long. Germline CDR1 is SNHLY and CDR2 is FYNNEI. The CDR3 sequence: CASRGRMTNEKLFF. The DNA of the CDR3 is TGTGCCAGCAGAGGGCGTATGACTAATGAAAAACTGTTTTTT.

V is TRBV7-2 and J is TRBJ2-5; 16 bases agree with TRBD2. The V gene end was trimmed by 5 bases and the J gene end by 2 bases; junction bases not matched to a gene: 5. Germline lookup yields CDR1 SGHTA and CDR2 FQGNSA. The CDR3 covers 17 residues. CDR3 in DNA: TGTGCCAGCAGCATGGGGACTAGCGGGGGGGCACAAGAGACCCAGTACTTC. Its translation is CASSMGTSGGAQETQYF.

A single count supports this clone. CDR3 sequence: CASSFTGRPNYGYTF. As DNA, the CDR3 is TGTGCCAGCAGCTTTACAGGACGCCCTAACTATGGCTACACCTTC. The chain recombines TRBV5-8 with TRBJ1-2; tentatively, D is TRBD1 (5 bases). Germline V CDR1 and CDR2: SGHTS, YDEGEE. This CDR3 spans 15 amino acids. The germline V and J ends were trimmed by 2 bases and 0 bases, with 11 bases remaining between them.

On this clone itself: The sample contains more than one DNA sequence encoding this CDR3. V usage is TRBV5-1 and J usage is TRBJ2-3; D may correspond to TRBD1 or TRBD2 (5 bases each). This CDR3 is 12 amino acids long. V was clipped by 4 bases and J by 4 bases, with 7 bases between them. Per germline, CDR1 SGHRS and CDR2 YFSETQ. For the CDR3, the DNA is TGCGCCAGCAGCCTGGGGGCAGATACGCAGTATTTT. As protein: CASSLGADTQYF.

The gene calls are TRBV27 and TRBJ2-7; 7 bases align to TRBD2. The V and J ends lost 7 bases and 0 bases, in that order; junction bases with no gene match: 6. Looked up from germline, CDR1 is MNHEY and CDR2 is SMNVEV (reference sequence). CDR3 length equals 14 residues. The CDR3 loop reads CASKTSTTSYEQYF. CDR3 nucleotide sequence: TGTGCCAGCAAGACTAGCACCACCTCCTACGAGCAGTACTTC.

The chain recombines TRBV6-6 with TRBJ1-3; no clear D gene. This CDR3 has 16 amino acids. Germline-derived CDR1 and CDR2 are MNHNY and SVGAGI (reference sequence). V shed 0 bases and J shed 0 bases, with 9 bases lying between them. The CDR3 protein is CASSYSTLSSGNTIYF. In DNA form, the CDR3 reads TGTGCCAGCAGTTACTCGACTTTATCCTCTGGAAACACCATATATTTT.

The V call is TRBV19, the J call TRBJ1-1; TRBD1 matches 9 bases. The CDR3 spans 14 residues. The trim removed 7 bases at V and 4 bases at J, leaving 7 bases unmatched. Looked up from germline, CDR1 is LNHDA and CDR2 is SQIVND (reference sequence). As DNA, the CDR3 is TGTGCCAGTATGGTGACAGGGGGAAGCACTGAAGCTTTCTTT. This codes for CASMVTGGSTEAFF.

This clone was seen just once. The chain is built from TRBV5-1 and TRBJ2-1; 7 bases align to TRBD2. The CDR3 spans 14 residues. J lost 5 bases, V lost 1 base, and 3 bases had no gene match. The V gene's germline CDR1 is SGHRS and CDR2 YFSETQ. CDR3 in amino acids: CASSLRGSNNEQFF. CDR3 nucleotides: TGCGCCAGCAGCTTGCGCGGGAGTAACAATGAGCAGTTCTTC.

J is TRBJ2-1 and V is TRBV29-1; tentative D call: TRBD1 (6 bases). Germline CDR1 and CDR2: SQVTM and ANQGSEA. V lost 1 base, J lost 8 bases, and 12 bases lay in between. CDR3 length equals 13 residues. The CDR3 is CSVEGMGHDEQFF. CDR3 coding DNA: TGCAGCGTTGAAGGGATGGGACACGATGAGCAGTTCTTC.

This chain links TRBV19 with TRBJ1-2, with a weak D call TRBD1 (5 bases). Germline values: CDR1 LNHDA, CDR2 SQIVND (reference sequence). With 4 bases removed from V and 3 bases from J, the gap between germline ends came to 15 bases. The CDR3 totals 15 residues. The CDR3 region has the DNA TGTGCCAGTAGTAGCCCGGGGGACTCATACTATGGCTACACCTTC. Its translation: CASSSPGDSYYGYTF.

The chain combines TRBV7-2 with TRBJ1-1; a weak D match, TRBD1 (5 bases). The length of the CDR3 is 14 residues. The germline gives CDR1 SGHTA, CDR2 FQGNSA. The V end was cut by 5 bases, the J end by 5 bases, with 15 bases between. In DNA, the CDR3 is TGTGCCAGCAGCCCCCAGCAGGGAGGGACTGAAGCTTTCTTT. As protein: CASSPQQGGTEAFF.

Written as DNA, the CDR3 is TGTGCCAGCAGCTTGGGCCAGTTGGGGAACTATGGCTACACCTTC. Its translation is CASSLGQLGNYGYTF. The chain uses TRBV5-4 and TRBJ1-2, with D unclear. Germline V gene data show CDR1 as SGHNT and CDR2 as YYREEE (reference sequence). The CDR3 length is 15 residues. The V and J ends lost 0 bases and 2 bases respectively, with 11 bases between them.

The CDR3 DNA reads as TGTGCTATCGGTGAGGGGCGAGGCTATGGCTACACCTTC. This sequence encodes CAIGEGRGYGYTF. J is TRBJ1-2 and V is TRBV7-8, with a possible D match to TRBD1 (5 bases). Looked up from germline, CDR1 is SGHVS and CDR2 is FQNEAQ. CDR3 size: 13 residues. The entire variable domain, with the rest obtained from reference TRBV7-8 and TRBJ1-2, is as follows: GAGVSQSPRYKVAKRGQDVALRCDPISGHVSLFWYQQALGQGPEFLTYFQNEAQLDKSGLPSDRFFAERPEGSVSTLKIQRTQQEDSAVYLCAIGEGRGYGYTFGSGTRLTVV.

The chain couples TRBV19 to TRBJ2-7, with D possibly matching TRBD1 (6 bases). V lost 3 bases and J lost 3, with 9 bases in between. This CDR3 region has 13 residues. CDR1 and CDR2 (germline): LNHDA, SQIVND (reference sequence). CDR3 DNA sequence: TGTGCCAGTAGTATGGACAGCAACTACGAGCAGTACTTC. Translating it yields CASSMDSNYEQYF.